The TCR beta chain under discussion was sequenced for a study of molecular identifiers for immune sequencing clone quantification (dated by TCRdb to 2016 to 2019). Regarding the research as a whole: For a replicate experiment, RNA from roughly 20,000 or 100,000 naive CD8 T cells was divided into five aliquots, and four of the five aliquots were sequenced. The study was a methods study using CD8 T cells to benchmark molecular-identifier clustering-based TCR repertoire sequencing (MIDCIRS) and TCR RNA copy counting. The paper as a whole reports these results and caveats: Highly expanded clone sizes could be underestimated because identical TCR molecules may share a barcode. Even against a background of some 1 million naive CD8 T cells, spiked-in Jurkat TCR RNA amounting to a single cell's worth was reported to be detectable. About 3 recovered TCR RNA copies per cell were obtained by modeling, versus about 10 by digital PCR, implying a capture efficiency of approximately 30%. Clones above 20 RNA copies held over 99% of molecules in CMV-specific effector cells but under 1% in naive cells. When barcode sub-clustering was left out, chimeric consensus sequences inflated TCR diversity, with chimeras reaching as high as 47%. The naive libraries included spiked-in Jurkat TCR RNA (roughly eleven copies' worth), and this Jurkat TCR RNA is not part of the donor repertoire.

Notes on this clonotype: This clone's antigen is unknown. One base away there is no much larger clone; base qualities are not given.

The library was prepared using PCR. The sequencing machine was a NextSeq 500. Preparation of bulk TCR libraries followed a previously described approach, with the TCR primers listed in Table S5. Total RNA was purified with the Qiagen AllPrep DNA/RNA kit. Before any analysis, reads coming from multiple sequencing runs of the same library were combined into one pool. On the study's bioinformatics: Reads were retained only if an exact TCR constant sequence was present, and the retained reads were trimmed to 150 nt and grouped according to their 12-nt molecular barcodes. Within each barcode group, reads were sub-clustered at a 15% Levenshtein threshold, and quality-weighted consensus sequences were built per RNA molecule. Non-functional sequences were discarded, and so were lower-count sequences lying one edit away from another sequence. Barcode sub-clusters with fewer than 20% of the maximum read count were removed, based on fitting two negative binomial distributions. The public reads were quality trimmed at Q25 with fastp and then assembled into clones with MiXCR by TCRdb, keeping productive beta chains. Rows merge per CDR3 protein into single entries with the most common DNA and genes. The V and J calls reflect TCRdb's pipeline rather than the authors' work. This sample comprises some 96,000 distinct CDR3 sequences, approximately 24% of them detected only once. Around 0.92% of the sample is in the top ten clones.

CDR1 SGHAT and CDR2 FQNNGV were looked up in the germline V gene. The CDR3 covers 16 residues, taking in both the cysteine and the phenylalanine. The retained sequence is limited to the CDR3, 48 bases, with the frame set at the first base. V drops 5 bases and J drops 1 base, leaving 16 bases in between. Libraries of naive CD8 T cells were generated from about 19,000 to 1,100,000 sorted cells, with 10%, 30% or 50% of the purified RNA used. Naive CD8 T cells were FACS-sorted as CD8+CD4-CCR7+CD45RA+ on a BD FACSAria II into RLT Plus buffer. To test detection sensitivity, Jurkat RNA equal to around 10 TCR copies was added to samples of 20,000-1,000,000 naive CD8 T cells. Enrichment of CD8 T cells was performed with RosetteSep CD8+ T Cell Enrichment Cocktail and Ficoll-Paque, after which ACK red cell lysis was carried out.

The receptor comes from a human donor in good health. Some libraries in this study had Jurkat cell RNA spiked in. The material sequenced was naive CD8+ T cells from blood, with Jurkat cell RNA spiked in. Explained via the paper, the cell subset or site label denotes: FACS-sorted CD8+CD4-CCR7+CD45RA+ naive T cells. The rearranged segments are TRBV11-2 and TRBJ2-3; the D gene is tentatively TRBD1 or TRBD2, each matching 5 bases. In nucleotides, the sequence is TGTGCCAGCAGCAAAGTAGAGGGGCTGGGCACAGATACGCAGTATTTT. It encodes CASSKVEGLGTDTQYF.